This TCR beta chain was found in a study of cytomegalovirus exposure and HLA in healthy donors. This CDR3 comprises 11 residues. Trimming cost V 6 bases and J 3 bases, with 8 bases left between them. Germline values: CDR1 DFQATT, CDR2 SNEGSKA (reference sequence). Primers included in the PCR were 60 Vbeta and 13 Jbeta primers. Here immunoSEQ multiplex PCR was the method, and the copy in TCRdb shows in-frame clones only, minus some. The sample totals under 65,000 clones. On this clone: Its antigen is unidentified.

Notes on the study in general: Later analysis placed DRB1 highest and HLA-C lowest in TCR association rates, which differed by HLA locus. Some V segments could not be told apart, so they were left out, TRBV6-2 and TRBV6-3 among them.

The genes are TRBV20-1 and TRBJ2-5; a weak D match, TRBD1 (6 bases). The receptor's source is a woman between 40 and 55 years old in good health and CMV-seronegative. Sequenced input: PBMCs. CDR3: CSAAGEETQYF. Written as DNA, the CDR3 is TGCAGTGCCGCAGGGGAAGAGACCCAGTACTTC.